Listed below are T cell receptor beta chains from one sample, sequenced in a study of shared clonotypes between healthy human individuals. Using immunoSEQ multiplex PCR, the repertoire was profiled, and TCRdb retains in-frame clones only, with some absent. The sample contains approximately 980,000 clones, around three quarters of which appear only once. Sequenced: memory CD4+ T cells sorted from blood. These receptor sequences come from a young man in good health. Each CDR3 is given with its conserved first and last residue. A D gene is named only where the DNA matches it firmly. Clone size appears in some rows only: once, few, many, or a class for an expanded clone.

V: TRBV6-6; J: TRBJ2-5; D: TRBD1; size: -; DNA: TGTGCCAGCAGCTCCGACAGGGGGCGGCAAGAGACCCAGTACTTC; CDR3: CASSSDRGRQETQYF
V: TRBV10-3; J: TRBJ1-5; D: -; size: -; DNA: TGTGCCATCAGTTCAGGGGAATCCAATCAGCCCCAGCATTTT; CDR3: CAISSGESNQPQHF
V: TRBV7-7; J: TRBJ2-2; D: -; size: -; DNA: TGTGCTAGCAGCCCCAGGATAGGGGCCGGGGAGCTGTTTTTT; CDR3: CASSPRIGAGELFF
V: TRBV18; J: TRBJ1-2; D: -; size: -; DNA: TGTGCCAGCTCACCAAGGGCAGCATATGGCTACACCTTC; CDR3: CASSPRAAYGYTF
V: TRBV6-1; J: TRBJ2-7; D: -; size: -; DNA: TGTGCCAGCAGCGAGGCAGGCGGACCCTACGAGCAGTACTTC; CDR3: CASSEAGGPYEQYF
V: TRBV12-5; J: TRBJ2-4; D: TRBD1; size: -; DNA: TGTGCTAGTTCGGGACAGGGGAAAAACATTCAGTACTTC; CDR3: CASSGQGKNIQYF
V: TRBV6-6; J: TRBJ2-7; D: -; size: -; DNA: TGTGCCAGCCAAGTAGGAGGGGGGTTCTCCTACGAGCAGTACTTC; CDR3: CASQVGGGFSYEQYF
V: TRBV5-1; J: TRBJ1-4; D: TRBD1; size: -; DNA: TGCGCCAGCAGCTCCGGACAGGGAGATGAAAAACTGTTTTTT; CDR3: CASSSGQGDEKLFF
V: TRBV10-2; J: TRBJ2-5; D: -; size: few; DNA: TGCGCCAGCCAGTACAGGGTAGAGGAGACCCAGTACTTC; CDR3: CASQYRVEETQYF
V: TRBV28; J: TRBJ1-2; D: -; size: -; DNA: TGTGCCAGCAGTCCCACTGGGGGGGCCTATGGCTACACCTTC; CDR3: CASSPTGGAYGYTF
V: TRBV28; J: TRBJ1-2; D: -; size: few; DNA: TGTGCCAGCAGTTATGAGGGAGGGGCCCTACGTGGCTACACCTTC; CDR3: CASSYEGGALRGYTF
V: TRBV2; J: TRBJ2-2; D: -; size: -; DNA: TGTGCCAGCAGTGGTCAGAGCGGGTCCCTCACCGGGGAGCTGTTTTTT; CDR3: CASSGQSGSLTGELFF
V: TRBV7-2; J: TRBJ2-1; D: TRBD2; size: -; DNA: TGTGCCAGCAGCTTAGTTCGGGCGACTAGCGGGAGTGGTGAGCAGTTCTTC; CDR3: CASSLVRATSGSGEQFF
V: TRBV5-6; J: TRBJ1-5; D: -; size: -; DNA: TGTGCCAGCAGTCTAGTCCAGAGGAATCAGCCCCAGCATTTT; CDR3: CASSLVQRNQPQHF
V: TRBV5-1; J: TRBJ2-1; D: TRBD1; size: -; DNA: TGCGCCAGCAGCTTGAGGACAGGGGGGTCCTACAATGAGCAGTTCTTC; CDR3: CASSLRTGGSYNEQFF
V: TRBV5-6; J: TRBJ1-2; D: -; size: -; DNA: TGTGCCAGCAGCCTCGGAGGAGGAGACTATGGCTACACCTTC; CDR3: CASSLGGGDYGYTF
V: TRBV30; J: TRBJ1-1; D: -; size: -; DNA: TGTGCCTGGAGTCGCGGGGGGCCTGAAGCTTTCTTT; CDR3: CAWSRGGPEAFF
V: TRBV10-2; J: TRBJ2-5; D: TRBD2; size: -; DNA: TGCGCCAGCAACAGCGGGGGGGGCGGGGATGAGACCCAGTACTTC; CDR3: CASNSGGGGDETQYF
V: TRBV10-3; J: TRBJ2-3; D: TRBD2; size: -; DNA: TGTGCCATCAGTGACGGGGGAGGGGGCACAGATACGCAGTATTTT; CDR3: CAISDGGGGTDTQYF
V: TRBV11-2; J: TRBJ1-5; D: -; size: -; DNA: TGTGCCAGCAGCTTAGGGGCTTATCAGCCCCAGCATTTT; CDR3: CASSLGAYQPQHF
V: TRBV5-6; J: TRBJ2-5; D: -; size: -; DNA: TGTGCCAGCAGCCTCGGACAGCAAGAGACCCAGTACTTC; CDR3: CASSLGQQETQYF
V: TRBV12-5; J: TRBJ1-2; D: -; size: -; DNA: TGTGCTAGTGGTTTGGACGGTAACTATGGCTACACCTTC; CDR3: CASGLDGNYGYTF
V: TRBV18; J: TRBJ2-3; D: -; size: -; DNA: TGTGCCAGCTCACCACTAGTCTCTAATTTAGATACGCAGTATTTT; CDR3: CASSPLVSNLDTQYF
V: TRBV7-9; J: TRBJ1-2; D: TRBD1; size: -; DNA: TGTGCCAGCAGCCCACCCGGGACAGGGGGCTTTGGCTACACCTTC; CDR3: CASSPPGTGGFGYTF
V: TRBV5-1; J: TRBJ1-1; D: TRBD1; size: -; DNA: TGCGCCAGCAGCTTGGGGGGGACAGGCATGAACACTGAAGCTTTCTTT; CDR3: CASSLGGTGMNTEAFF
V: TRBV5-4; J: TRBJ1-4; D: TRBD1; size: -; DNA: TGTGCCAGCAGCTTGCAGGGGGCAGATGAAAAACTGTTTTTT; CDR3: CASSLQGADEKLFF
V: TRBV18; J: TRBJ1-6; D: -; size: -; DNA: TGTGCCAGCTCACCACAGGTTAATTCACCCCTCCACTTT; CDR3: CASSPQVNSPLHF
V: TRBV7-2; J: TRBJ1-2; D: -; size: -; DNA: TGTGCCAGCAGCTCAGAGCGGAATGGCTACACCTTC; CDR3: CASSSERNGYTF
V: TRBV4-3; J: TRBJ2-7; D: -; size: -; DNA: TGCGCCAGCAGCCAAGACCCGCAGGGCGAGCAGTACTTC; CDR3: CASSQDPQGEQYF
V: TRBV5-1; J: TRBJ2-3; D: TRBD2; size: -; DNA: TGCGCCAGCACCCCCCGGTTAGCGGGGACGATGGATACGCAGTATTTT; CDR3: CASTPRLAGTMDTQYF